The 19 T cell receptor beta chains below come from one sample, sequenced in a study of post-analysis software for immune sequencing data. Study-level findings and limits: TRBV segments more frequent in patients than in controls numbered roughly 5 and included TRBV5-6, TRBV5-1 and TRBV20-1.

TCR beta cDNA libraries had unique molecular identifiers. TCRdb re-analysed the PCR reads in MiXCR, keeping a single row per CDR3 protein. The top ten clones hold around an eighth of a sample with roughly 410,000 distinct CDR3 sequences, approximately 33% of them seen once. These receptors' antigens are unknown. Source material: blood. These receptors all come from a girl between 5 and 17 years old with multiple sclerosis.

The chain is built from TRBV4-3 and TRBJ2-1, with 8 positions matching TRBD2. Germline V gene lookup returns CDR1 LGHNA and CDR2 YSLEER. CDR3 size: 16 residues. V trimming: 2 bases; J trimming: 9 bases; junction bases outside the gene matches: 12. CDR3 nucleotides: TGCGCCAGCAGCCAACCGCGAGCGGGGGAAGAGGGTGAGCAGTTCTTC. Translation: CASSQPRAGEEGEQFF.

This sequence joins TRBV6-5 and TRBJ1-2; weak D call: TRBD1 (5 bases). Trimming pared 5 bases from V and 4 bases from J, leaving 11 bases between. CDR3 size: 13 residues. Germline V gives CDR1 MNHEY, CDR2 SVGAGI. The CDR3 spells CASSRDRIYGYTF. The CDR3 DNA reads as TGTGCCAGCAGTCGGGACCGAATCTATGGCTACACCTTC.

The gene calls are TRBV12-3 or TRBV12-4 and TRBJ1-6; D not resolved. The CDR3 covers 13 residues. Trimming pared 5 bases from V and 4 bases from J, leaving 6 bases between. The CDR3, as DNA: TGTGCCAGCAGTAACCGTTATAATTCACCCCTCCACTTT. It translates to CASSNRYNSPLHF.

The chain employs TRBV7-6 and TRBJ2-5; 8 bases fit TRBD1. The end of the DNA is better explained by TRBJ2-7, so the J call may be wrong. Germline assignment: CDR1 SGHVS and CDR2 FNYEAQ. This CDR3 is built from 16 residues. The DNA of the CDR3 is TGTGCCAGCAGCCCCACGACAGGGGATTTCCCCTACGAGCAGTACTTC. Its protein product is CASSPTTGDFPYEQYF.

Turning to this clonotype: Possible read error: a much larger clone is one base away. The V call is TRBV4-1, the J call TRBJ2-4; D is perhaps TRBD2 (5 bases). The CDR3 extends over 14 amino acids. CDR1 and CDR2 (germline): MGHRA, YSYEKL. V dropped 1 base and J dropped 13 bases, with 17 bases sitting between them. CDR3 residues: CASSQGRAPYKQYF. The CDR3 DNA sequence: TGCGCCAGCAGCCAAGGGCGGGCTCCTTACAAGCAGTACTTC.

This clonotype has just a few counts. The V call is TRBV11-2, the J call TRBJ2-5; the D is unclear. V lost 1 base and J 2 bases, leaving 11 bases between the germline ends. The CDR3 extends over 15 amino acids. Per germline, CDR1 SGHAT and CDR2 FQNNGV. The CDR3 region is CASSLGPGLQETQYF. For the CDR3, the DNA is TGTGCCAGCAGCTTAGGCCCGGGCCTACAAGAGACCCAGTACTTC. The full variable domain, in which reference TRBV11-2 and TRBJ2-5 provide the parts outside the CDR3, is EAGVAQSPRYKIIEKRQSVAFWCNPISGHATLYWYQQILGQGPKLLIQFQNNGVVDDSQLPKDRFSAERLKGVDSTLKIQPAKLEDSAVYLCASSLGPGLQETQYFGPGTRLLVL.

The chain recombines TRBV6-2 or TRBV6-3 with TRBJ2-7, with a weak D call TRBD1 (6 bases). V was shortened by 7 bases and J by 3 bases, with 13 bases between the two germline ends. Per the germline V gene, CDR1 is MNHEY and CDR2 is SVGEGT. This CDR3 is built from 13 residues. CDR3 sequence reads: CASIGQFFYEQYF. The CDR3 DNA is TGTGCCAGCATTGGACAGTTTTTCTACGAGCAGTACTTC.

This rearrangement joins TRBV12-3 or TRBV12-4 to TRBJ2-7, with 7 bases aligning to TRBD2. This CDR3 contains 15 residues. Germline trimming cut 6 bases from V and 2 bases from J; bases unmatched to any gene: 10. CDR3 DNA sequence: TGTGCCAGCAGCCAGACGGGGGGTCCCCCCTACGAGCAGTACTTC. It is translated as CASSQTGGPPYEQYF.

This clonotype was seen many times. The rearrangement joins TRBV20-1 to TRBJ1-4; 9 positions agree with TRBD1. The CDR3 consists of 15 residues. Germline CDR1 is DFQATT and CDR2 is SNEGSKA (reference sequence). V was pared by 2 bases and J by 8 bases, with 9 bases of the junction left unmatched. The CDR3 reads CSARTNRGHGEKLFF. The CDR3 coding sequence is TGCAGTGCTAGAACAAACAGGGGGCATGGGGAAAAACTGTTTTTT.

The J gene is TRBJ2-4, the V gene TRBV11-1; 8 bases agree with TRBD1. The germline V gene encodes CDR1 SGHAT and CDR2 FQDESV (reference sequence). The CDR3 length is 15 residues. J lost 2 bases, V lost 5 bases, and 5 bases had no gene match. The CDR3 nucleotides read TGTGCCAGCAGCCCTCGGACAGGGTCCAAAAACATTCAGTACTTC. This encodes CASSPRTGSKNIQYF.

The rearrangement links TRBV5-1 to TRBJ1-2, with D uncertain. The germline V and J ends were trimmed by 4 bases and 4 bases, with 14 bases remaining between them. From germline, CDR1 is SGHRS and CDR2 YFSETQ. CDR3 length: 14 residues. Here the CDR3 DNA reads TGCGCCAGCAGCATGCCCGGACGAGTCTATGGCTACACCTTC. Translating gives CASSMPGRVYGYTF.

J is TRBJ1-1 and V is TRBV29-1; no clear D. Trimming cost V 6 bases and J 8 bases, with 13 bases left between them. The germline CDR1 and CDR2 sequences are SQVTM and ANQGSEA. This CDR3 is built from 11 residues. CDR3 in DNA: TGCAGCGTCGCTGACGTATACGAAGCTTTCTTT. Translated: CSVADVYEAFF. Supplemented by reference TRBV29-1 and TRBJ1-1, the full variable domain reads SAVISQKPSRDICQRGTSLTIQCQVDSQVTMMFWYRQQPGQSLTLIATANQGSEATYESGFVIDKFPISRPNLTFSTLTVSNMSPEDSSIYLCSVADVYEAFFGQGTRLTVV.

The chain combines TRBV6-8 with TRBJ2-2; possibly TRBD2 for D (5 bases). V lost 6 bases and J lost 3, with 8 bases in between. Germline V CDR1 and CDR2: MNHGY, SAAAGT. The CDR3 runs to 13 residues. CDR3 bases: TGTGCCAGCAGCTTCGGGGACACCGGGGAGCTGTTTTTT. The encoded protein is CASSFGDTGELFF.

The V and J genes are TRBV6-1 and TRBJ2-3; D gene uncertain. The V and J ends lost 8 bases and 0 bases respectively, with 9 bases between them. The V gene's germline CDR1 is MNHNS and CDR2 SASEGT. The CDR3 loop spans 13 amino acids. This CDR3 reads CASRDQSTDTQYF. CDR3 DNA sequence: TGTGCCAGCCGAGACCAGAGCACAGATACGCAGTATTTT.

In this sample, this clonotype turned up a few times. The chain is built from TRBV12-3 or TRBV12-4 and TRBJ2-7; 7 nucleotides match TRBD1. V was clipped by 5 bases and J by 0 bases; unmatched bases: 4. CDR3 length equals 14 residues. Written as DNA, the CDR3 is TGTGCCAGCAGTAAGGACAGGAGCTCCTACGAGCAGTACTTC. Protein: CASSKDRSSYEQYF.

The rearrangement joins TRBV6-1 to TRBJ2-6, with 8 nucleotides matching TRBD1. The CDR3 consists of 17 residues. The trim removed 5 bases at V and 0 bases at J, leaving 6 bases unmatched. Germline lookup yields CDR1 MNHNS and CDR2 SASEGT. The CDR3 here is CASSQGARNSGANVLTF. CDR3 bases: TGTGCCAGCAGTCAGGGGGCGCGAAACTCTGGGGCCAACGTCCTGACTTTC.

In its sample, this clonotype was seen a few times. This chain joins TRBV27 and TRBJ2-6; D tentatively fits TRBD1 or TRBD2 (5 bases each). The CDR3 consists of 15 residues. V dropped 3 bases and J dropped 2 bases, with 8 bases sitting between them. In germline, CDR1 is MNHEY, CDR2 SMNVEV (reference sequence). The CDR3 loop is CASSFLGAGANVLTF. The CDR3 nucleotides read TGTGCCAGCAGTTTTCTGGGGGCTGGGGCCAACGTCCTGACTTTC. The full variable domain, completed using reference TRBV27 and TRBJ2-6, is EAQVTQNPRYLITVTGKKLTVTCSQNMNHEYMSWYRQDPGLGLRQIYYSMNVEVTDKGDVPEGYKVSRKEKRNFPLILESPSPNQTSLYFCASSFLGAGANVLTFGAGSRLTVL.

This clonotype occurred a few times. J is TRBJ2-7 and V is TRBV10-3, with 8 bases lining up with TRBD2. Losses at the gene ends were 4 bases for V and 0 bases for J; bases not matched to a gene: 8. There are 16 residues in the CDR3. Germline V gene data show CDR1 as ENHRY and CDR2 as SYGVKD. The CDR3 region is CAISGPQAGGSYEQYF. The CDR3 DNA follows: TGTGCCATCAGTGGCCCCCAGGCGGGGGGCTCCTACGAGCAGTACTTC.

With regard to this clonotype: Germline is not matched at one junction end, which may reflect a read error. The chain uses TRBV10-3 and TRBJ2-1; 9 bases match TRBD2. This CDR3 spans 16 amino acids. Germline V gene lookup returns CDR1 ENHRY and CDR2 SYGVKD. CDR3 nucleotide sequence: TGTGTCATCAGTGAAGGAGAGAGCGGGGGGAAGGGTGAGCAGTTCTTC. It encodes CVISEGESGGKGEQFF.